Shown below are 2 T cell receptor beta chains from a single sample sequenced in a study of long-term antiretroviral therapy in people with HIV (dated by TCRdb to between 2020 and 2023). The immunoSEQ hsTCRB v3.0 assay was used at survey level resolution to sequence the TRB variable region. The table was pulled from immuneACCESS by TCRdb, which kept in-frame rearrangements only. Such tables lose some clones; where checked, under half of the loss comes from unresolved V genes, and the rest has no known cause. For this sample there are around 30,000 clones; under 85% appear just once. The top ten constitute 7.5% to 10% of the sample. Sequenced here: unsorted PBMCs, sampled 3 years after starting antiretroviral therapy. These receptor sequences come from a man aged 40-49 years with HIV.

The CDR3 nucleotides read TGTGCCAGCAGCGCGGGGGGGGGCGGAGAGACCCAGTACTTC. As protein: CASSAGGGGETQYF. The V gene is TRBV9, the J gene TRBJ2-5; 8 bases line up with TRBD2. This CDR3 region has 14 residues. The V gene end was trimmed by 3 bases and the J gene end by 4 bases; junction bases not matched to a gene: 5. Per germline, CDR1 SGDLS and CDR2 YYNGEE.

The gene calls are TRBV13 and TRBJ2-1; tentative D call: TRBD1 (6 bases). The germline CDR1 and CDR2 sequences are PRHDT and FYEKMQ (reference sequence). Between the trimmed V and J ends, which lost 4 bases and 2 bases, there was a span of 12 bases. This CDR3 comprises 15 residues. CDR3 nucleotides: TGTGCCAGCAGCTCCCGGGACAACGCCTACAATGAGCAGTTCTTC. Its protein product is CASSSRDNAYNEQFF. The complete variable domain, with remaining parts taken from reference TRBV13 and TRBJ2-1, reads AAGVIQSPRHLIKEKRETATLKCYPIPRHDTVYWYQQGPGQDPQFLISFYEKMQSDKGSIPDRFSAQQFSDYHSELNMSSLELGDSALYFCASSSRDNAYNEQFFGPGTRLTVL.